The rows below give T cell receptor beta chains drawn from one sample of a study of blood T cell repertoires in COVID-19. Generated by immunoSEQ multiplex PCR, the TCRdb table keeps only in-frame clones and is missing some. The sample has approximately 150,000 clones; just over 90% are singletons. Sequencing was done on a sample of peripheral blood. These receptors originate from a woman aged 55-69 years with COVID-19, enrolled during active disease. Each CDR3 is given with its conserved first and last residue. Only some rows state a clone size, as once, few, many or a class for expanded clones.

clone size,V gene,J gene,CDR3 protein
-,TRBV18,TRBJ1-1,CASSPDSMNTEAFF
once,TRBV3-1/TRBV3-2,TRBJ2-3,CASSQGTGTDTQYF
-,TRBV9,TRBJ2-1,CASSVADTNPEFF
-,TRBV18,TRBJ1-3,CASSPPPSTLDSYSGNTIYF
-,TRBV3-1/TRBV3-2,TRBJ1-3,CASSHGTGIFSGNTIYF
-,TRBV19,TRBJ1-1,CASTPMWDRGTEAFF
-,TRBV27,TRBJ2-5,CASSLTTGIRETQYF
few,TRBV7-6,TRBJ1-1,CASSLVLQGPNTEAFF
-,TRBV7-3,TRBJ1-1,CASSPTSDHTEAFF
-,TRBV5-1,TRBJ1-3,CASSLNGDSGNTIYF
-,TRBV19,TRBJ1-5,CASSPWTGQGNQPQHF
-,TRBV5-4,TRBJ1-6,CASSWDRGNSPLHF
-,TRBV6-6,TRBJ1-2,CASSTRGDPRGYTF
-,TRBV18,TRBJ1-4,CASSHLDRVNEKLFF
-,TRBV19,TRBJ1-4,CASSDRDRGIINEKLFF
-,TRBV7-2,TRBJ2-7,CASSLYTGGLHTYEQYF
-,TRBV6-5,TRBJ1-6,CASRAGNSPLHF
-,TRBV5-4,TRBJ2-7,CASSYPGQGAYEQYF
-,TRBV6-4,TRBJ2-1,CASSESIAIYNEQFF
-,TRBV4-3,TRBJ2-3,CASSQDPGQVGWGTDTQYF
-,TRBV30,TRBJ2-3,CAWSVPLTDTGDTQYF
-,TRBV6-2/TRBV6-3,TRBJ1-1,CASSYSPLPRGRGAEAFF
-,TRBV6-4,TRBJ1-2,CASTARAPRNGYTF
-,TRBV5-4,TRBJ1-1,CASSLDRGEAFF
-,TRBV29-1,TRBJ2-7,CSVEGTSGGDYYEQYF
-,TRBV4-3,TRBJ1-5,CASSQGSGDGQPQHF
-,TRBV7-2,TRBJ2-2,CASSPAAQNTGELFF
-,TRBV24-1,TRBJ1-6,CATRLLKQGGCNSPLHF
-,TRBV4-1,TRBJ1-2,CASSPRTGLGDGYTF
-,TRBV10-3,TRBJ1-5,CAISESVRGANNQPQHF
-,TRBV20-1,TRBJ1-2,CSASVGQGDYGYTF
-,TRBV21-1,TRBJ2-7,CASSIQEQYF
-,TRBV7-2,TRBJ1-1,CASKFGRNTEAFF
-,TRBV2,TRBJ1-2,CASSEIRQGASGYTF
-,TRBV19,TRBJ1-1,CASSILGRNTEAFF
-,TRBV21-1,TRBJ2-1,CASSKTLGGVGGDYNEQFF
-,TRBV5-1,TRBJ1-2,CASSVGQGEIEGYTF
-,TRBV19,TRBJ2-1,CASSTRDRVNEQFF
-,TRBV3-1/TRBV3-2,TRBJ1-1,CASSSLPITGGWITEAFF
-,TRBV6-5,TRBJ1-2,CASSRDRTPYGYTF
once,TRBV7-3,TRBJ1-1,CASSLTGGTAAEAFF
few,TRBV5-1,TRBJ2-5,CASSLVGGTRGGGQYF
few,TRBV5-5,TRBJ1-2,CASSPRGTGLDGYTF
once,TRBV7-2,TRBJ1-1,CASSPTTVNTEAFF
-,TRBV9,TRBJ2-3,CASSVLRQGGTDTQYF
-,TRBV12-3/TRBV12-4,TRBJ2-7,CASTEGGFYEQYF
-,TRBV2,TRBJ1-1,CASNREGVGGATEAFF
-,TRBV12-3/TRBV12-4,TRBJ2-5,CASRRLAKETQYF
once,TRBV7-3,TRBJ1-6,CASSSGQPNSPLHF
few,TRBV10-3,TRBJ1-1,CAISAETNTEAFF
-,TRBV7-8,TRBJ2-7,CASSLARLAGRDEQYF
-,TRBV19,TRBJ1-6,CASSRAPGQHNSPLHF
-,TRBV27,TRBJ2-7,CASSNTGYEQYF
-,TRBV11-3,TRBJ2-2,CASSTGGQATNTGELFF
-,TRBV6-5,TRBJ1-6,CASSYLEDKYSPLHF
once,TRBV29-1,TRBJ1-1,CSVGTATMNTEAFF
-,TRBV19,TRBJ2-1,CASSIARLAGGIQPLF
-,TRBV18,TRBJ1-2,CASSPNDRAFSGYTF
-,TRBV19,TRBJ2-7,CASAADRGWNEQYF
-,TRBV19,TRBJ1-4,CASSILGQGYEKLFF